A single sample is the source of the 30 T cell receptor beta chains below, sequenced in a study of cytomegalovirus exposure and HLA in healthy donors. The PCR had 60 Vbeta and 13 Jbeta primers. The repertoire was sequenced with immunoSEQ multiplex PCR; TCRdb's copy has only in-frame clones and lacks some. The profile shows around 150,000 clones, roughly 80% of them singletons. Sequenced sample: PBMCs. Receptor source: a woman aged 45-59 years in good health and CMV-seropositive.

To note about this clone: This CDR3 is also generated by other DNA sequences in the sample. The chain has TRBV5-1 and TRBJ2-5; 7 bases fit TRBD2. Trimming removed 2 bases from V and 3 bases from J; junction bases left unmatched: 4. Germline V gene lookup returns CDR1 SGHRS and CDR2 YFSETQ. The CDR3 totals 14 residues. Here the CDR3 DNA reads TGCGCCAGCAGCTTTGGGGCGGGAGAAGAGACCCAGTACTTC. Its protein product is CASSFGAGEETQYF.

Regarding this clone: A read error may produce the germline difference seen at one junction end. This chain uses TRBV7-9 with TRBJ1-3; a possible D gene is TRBD1 (5 bases). Germline V gene data show CDR1 as SEHNR and CDR2 as FQNEAQ (reference sequence). The CDR3 has 15 amino acids. CDR3 nucleotides: TGTTCCAGCAGCTTAGGGGCAGGGCTTGGAAACACCATATATTTT. It codes for CSSSLGAGLGNTIYF.

This clone was seen once. This specimen includes other DNA sequences encoding the same CDR3. This sequence joins TRBV9 and TRBJ2-1; a weak D match, TRBD1 (6 bases). Per the germline V gene, CDR1 is SGDLS and CDR2 is YYNGEE. There are 13 residues in the CDR3. The V and J ends lost 2 bases and 7 bases respectively, with 10 bases between them. The CDR3 DNA follows: TGTGCCAGCAGCGTTTTACAGGGAAATGAGCAGTTCTTC. It specifies CASSVLQGNEQFF.

This CDR3 reads CASSSILSGSEQFF. The DNA for the CDR3 is TGTGCCAGCAGTTCAATCCTCTCCGGGAGTGAGCAGTTCTTC. This sequence joins TRBV6-6 and TRBJ2-1, with D perhaps TRBD2 (6 bases). V was pared by 4 bases and J by 9 bases, with 16 bases between. The CDR3 consists of 14 residues. The germline V gene encodes CDR1 MNHNY and CDR2 SVGAGI (reference sequence).

The V call is TRBV5-1, the J call TRBJ2-1; possibly TRBD2 for D (6 bases). Between the trimmed V and J ends, which lost 0 bases and 4 bases, there was a span of 14 bases. Looked up from germline, CDR1 is SGHRS and CDR2 is YFSETQ. The CDR3 runs 16 residues. CDR3 region: CASSLGPGLGYNEQFF. CDR3 nucleotides: TGCGCCAGCAGCTTGGGACCGGGACTGGGATACAATGAGCAGTTCTTC.

The chain uses TRBV6-1 and TRBJ2-2; D ambiguous. Trimming cost V 8 bases and J 6 bases, with 10 bases left between them. The germline gives CDR1 MNHNS, CDR2 SASEGT. The CDR3 is 12 residues long. The CDR3 region has the DNA TGTGCCAGCGTCTCGGAGCCCGGGGAGCTGTTTTTT. This gives the protein CASVSEPGELFF.

This clone was seen a handful of times. V is TRBV23-1 and J is TRBJ1-2; D is ambiguous. TRBV23-1 qualifies as an ORF whose function is uncertain. With 6 bases removed from V and 0 bases from J, the gap between germline ends came to 17 bases. This CDR3 is 16 amino acids long. CDR3 amino acids: CASSGRARLANYGYTF. The CDR3 nucleotides read TGCGCCAGCAGCGGGCGGGCCAGACTAGCTAACTATGGCTACACCTTC.

The rearrangement uses TRBV18 and TRBJ1-2, with 12 positions matching TRBD1. The CDR3 sequence is 14 residues long. Germline values: CDR1 KGHSH, CDR2 LQKENI. The ends lost 5 bases at V and 14 bases at J; junction bases unmatched: 12. The CDR3 reads CASSSPGTGGSTTF. The CDR3 DNA follows: TGTGCCAGCTCATCTCCCGGGACAGGGGGCTCCACAACCTTC.

The chain is built from TRBV5-1 and TRBJ2-1; 9 nucleotides match TRBD1. Germline lookup yields CDR1 SGHRS and CDR2 YFSETQ. Losses at the gene ends were 4 bases for V and 3 bases for J; bases not matched to a gene: 5. The CDR3 sequence is 15 residues long. The CDR3 region is CASSGADRGYNEQFF. The CDR3, as DNA: TGCGCCAGCAGCGGGGCGGACAGGGGCTACAATGAGCAGTTCTTC.

The chain is built from TRBV5-4 and TRBJ2-1; weak D call: TRBD1 (7 bases). The CDR3 length is 16 residues. V dropped 6 bases and J dropped 2 bases, with 18 bases sitting between them. Germline V lookup: CDR1 SGHNT, CDR2 YYREEE (reference sequence). The CDR3, as DNA: TGTGCCAGCACCATTGGAGGGGGCAGCACCTACAATGAGCAGTTCTTC. This sequence encodes CASTIGGGSTYNEQFF.

The chain is built from TRBV18 and TRBJ1-1; maybe TRBD1 (6 bases). V was pared by 4 bases and J by 0 bases, with 12 bases between. The CDR3 is 15 amino acids. Germline V gives CDR1 KGHSH, CDR2 LQKENI. The CDR3 nucleotides are TGTGCCAGCTCACTTCTGGACAGACTGAACACTGAAGCTTTCTTT. Its translation: CASSLLDRLNTEAFF.

The chain uses TRBV11-1 and TRBJ2-1; 11 bases agree with TRBD2. V lost 5 bases, J lost 0 bases, and 6 bases stayed unmatched. Germline V CDR1 and CDR2: SGHAT, FQDESV (reference sequence). The CDR3 is 17 residues long. The CDR3 reads CASSPQTSGNSYNEQFF. Here the CDR3 DNA reads TGTGCCAGCAGCCCACAGACTAGCGGGAACTCCTACAATGAGCAGTTCTTC.

The CDR3: CASSRTGGGSYEQYF. The CDR3 nucleotides are TGCGCCAGCAGCAGGACAGGGGGAGGCTCCTACGAGCAGTACTTC. The rearrangement links TRBV5-1 to TRBJ2-7; 10 positions agree with TRBD1. CDR3 size: 15 residues. Germline assignment: CDR1 SGHRS and CDR2 YFSETQ. The ends lost 4 bases at V and 0 bases at J; junction bases unmatched: 4.

The chain carries TRBV5-4 and TRBJ2-3; 7 bases fit TRBD2. The CDR3 length is 15 residues. The V segment lost 0 bases and the J segment 0 bases; nucleotides outside the gene matches: 1. Germline CDR1 reads SGHNT; CDR2 reads YYREEE (reference sequence). In DNA, the CDR3 is TGTGCCAGCAGCTTGGATAGCGGGAGCACAGATACGCAGTATTTT. This encodes CASSLDSGSTDTQYF.

A single count supports this clone. The rearrangement links TRBV27 to TRBJ1-2; no clear D. The length of the CDR3 is 13 residues. With 2 bases removed from V and 2 bases from J, the gap between germline ends came to 6 bases. Germline V gene lookup returns CDR1 MNHEY and CDR2 SMNVEV (reference sequence). The CDR3, as DNA: TGTGCCAGCAGTTTAAACCAGAACTATGGCTACACCTTC. Its protein product is CASSLNQNYGYTF.

This clone showed up just a few times. The chain employs TRBV4-1 and TRBJ2-3; 7 bases match TRBD2. V shed 0 bases and J 2 bases; nucleotides not matched to a gene: 8. The CDR3 totals 17 residues. Germline V gene data show CDR1 as MGHRA and CDR2 as YSYEKL. Here the CDR3 reads CASSQEGPSGITDTQYF. CDR3 DNA: TGCGCCAGCAGCCAAGAAGGGCCTAGCGGCATCACAGATACGCAGTATTTT.

This chain connects TRBV21-1 to TRBJ2-5; TRBD2, the table's D call, was not compared with the DNA. TRBV21-1 constitutes a pseudogene. The CDR3 runs 16 residues. CDR3 amino acids: CASSSPRRGWQETQYF. DNA for the CDR3: TGTGCCAGCAGCTCCCCACGGAGGGGATGGCAAGAGACCCAGTACTTC.

The chain uses TRBV5-1 and TRBJ1-2, with D perhaps TRBD1 (5 bases). This CDR3 contains 15 residues. In germline, CDR1 is SGHRS, CDR2 YFSETQ. Trimming removed 3 bases from V and 4 bases from J, with 16 bases in between. The CDR3 nucleotides are TGCGCCAGCAGCTGGCGGGGGACTACCCCCTATGGCTACACCTTC. Translating it yields CASSWRGTTPYGYTF. Filled out from reference TRBV5-1 and TRBJ1-2, the complete variable domain reads KAGVTQTPRYLIKTRGQQVTLSCSPISGHRSVSWYQQTPGQGLQFLFEYFSETQRNKGNFPGRFSGRQFSNSRSEMNVSTLELGDSALYLCASSWRGTTPYGYTFGSGTRLTVV.

The V gene is TRBV2, the J gene TRBJ2-1, with a possible D match to TRBD1 (6 bases). V lost 6 bases to trimming and J lost 8 bases, with 26 bases between them. This CDR3 is built from 17 residues. The germline gives CDR1 SNHLY, CDR2 FYNNEI. The CDR3 is CASSDYRVGIGHDEQFF. CDR3 DNA: TGTGCCAGCAGCGACTACAGGGTTGGGATCGGGCACGATGAGCAGTTCTTC.

The chain employs TRBV29-1 and TRBJ2-5, with 13 bases aligning to TRBD2. The CDR3 extends over 14 amino acids. CDR1 is SQVTM, CDR2 ANQGSEA, per germline. V trimming: 7 bases; J trimming: 4 bases; junction bases outside the gene matches: 6. CDR3 bases: TGCAGCGCCGTCCGACTAGCGGGAGGAGAGACCCAGTACTTC. Protein product: CSAVRLAGGETQYF.

There are a few counts of this clone. The chain has TRBV11-2 and TRBJ2-2; no clear D. The CDR3 runs 12 residues. Looked up from germline, CDR1 is SGHAT and CDR2 is FQNNGV. V was cut by 11 bases and J by 4 bases, with 11 bases left in between. Here the CDR3 DNA reads TGTGCCTCCCAGGTATCCACCGGGGAGCTGTTTTTT. This sequence encodes CASQVSTGELFF.

The chain joins TRBV28 to TRBJ1-2, with TRBD1 as a possible D gene (6 bases). From germline, CDR1 is MDHEN and CDR2 SYDVKM. This CDR3 region has 14 residues. Trimming removed 1 base at V and 5 bases at J, with 11 bases between. CDR3 nucleotides: TGTGCCAGCAGTTTATCGGACAGTCAGTATGGCTACACCTTC. As protein: CASSLSDSQYGYTF.

The chain joins TRBV7-9 to TRBJ2-3, with 11 bases matching TRBD2. The CDR3 covers 14 residues. The J segment lost 6 bases and the V segment lost 5 bases, leaving 4 bases of the junction unmatched. CDR1 is SEHNR and CDR2 is FQNEAQ in the germline V gene (reference sequence). CDR3 sequence reads: CASSPSGGRDTQYF. CDR3 DNA sequence: TGTGCCAGCAGCCCTAGCGGGGGGCGGGATACGCAGTATTTT.

V gene TRBV6-1 combines with J gene TRBJ2-3; 11 positions agree with TRBD2. The length of the CDR3 is 15 residues. In germline, CDR1 is MNHNS, CDR2 SASEGT. The ends lost 4 bases at V and 4 bases at J; junction bases unmatched: 4. The CDR3 nucleotides are TGTGCCAGCAGTGCCCTAGCGGGGGGCTCAGATACGCAGTATTTT. It yields the protein CASSALAGGSDTQYF.

The V call is TRBV4-1, the J call TRBJ1-3; D is uncertain. The CDR3 runs 16 residues. The germline V and J ends were trimmed by 2 bases and 0 bases, with 11 bases remaining between them. The V gene's germline CDR1 is MGHRA and CDR2 YSYEKL. CDR3 sequence (DNA): TGCGCCAGCAGCCAAAGACTGTTGAGCTCTGGAAACACCATATATTTT. It translates to CASSQRLLSSGNTIYF.

This sequence joins TRBV7-9 and TRBJ1-2, with D hard to call. V was pared by 5 bases and J by 6 bases, with 19 bases between. The V gene's germline CDR1 is SEHNR and CDR2 FQNEAQ (reference sequence). The CDR3 extends over 15 amino acids. CDR3 in amino acids: CASSHALAGFDGYTF. The CDR3 region has the DNA TGTGCCAGCAGCCATGCGCTCGCGGGGTTCGATGGCTACACCTTC.

V usage is TRBV29-1 and J usage is TRBJ2-6; a possible D gene is TRBD2 (5 bases). The CDR3 totals 13 residues. The germline V and J ends were trimmed by 5 bases and 0 bases, with 5 bases remaining between them. Germline lookup yields CDR1 SQVTM and CDR2 ANQGSEA. The CDR3: CSVRGSGANVLTF. In DNA form, the CDR3 reads TGCAGCGTTCGGGGCTCTGGGGCCAACGTCCTGACTTTC.

This chain connects TRBV29-1 to TRBJ2-1; TRBD2 might be the D (5 bases). Germline V gene data show CDR1 as SQVTM and CDR2 as ANQGSEA. The CDR3 is made up of 14 amino acids. The V gene lost 7 bases and the J gene lost 9 bases, with 22 bases spanning the gap. The CDR3 protein is CSAGKGADFSEQFF. In DNA form, the CDR3 reads TGCAGCGCCGGAAAGGGAGCCGATTTTAGTGAGCAGTTCTTC.

Comments on this clone: The sample contains more than one DNA sequence encoding this CDR3. The rearrangement links TRBV19 to TRBJ1-1; D is undetermined. The length of the CDR3 is 12 residues. Germline V gene data show CDR1 as LNHDA and CDR2 as SQIVND (reference sequence). V lost 6 bases, J lost 4 bases, and 9 bases lay in between. CDR3 protein: CASSRGGTEAFF. CDR3 DNA: TGTGCCAGTAGCCGGGGTGGCACTGAAGCTTTCTTT.

This clone was found a few times. The CDR3 sequence is CASSSDRGRAGELFF. CDR3 sequence (DNA): TGCGCCAGCAGCTCCGACAGGGGGCGCGCCGGGGAGCTGTTTTTT. The J gene is TRBJ2-2, the V gene TRBV5-1; 10 bases are a match to TRBD1. Germline V gene lookup returns CDR1 SGHRS and CDR2 YFSETQ. This CDR3 comprises 15 residues. With 3 bases clipped from V and 6 bases from J, the junction kept 5 bases outside the gene matches.